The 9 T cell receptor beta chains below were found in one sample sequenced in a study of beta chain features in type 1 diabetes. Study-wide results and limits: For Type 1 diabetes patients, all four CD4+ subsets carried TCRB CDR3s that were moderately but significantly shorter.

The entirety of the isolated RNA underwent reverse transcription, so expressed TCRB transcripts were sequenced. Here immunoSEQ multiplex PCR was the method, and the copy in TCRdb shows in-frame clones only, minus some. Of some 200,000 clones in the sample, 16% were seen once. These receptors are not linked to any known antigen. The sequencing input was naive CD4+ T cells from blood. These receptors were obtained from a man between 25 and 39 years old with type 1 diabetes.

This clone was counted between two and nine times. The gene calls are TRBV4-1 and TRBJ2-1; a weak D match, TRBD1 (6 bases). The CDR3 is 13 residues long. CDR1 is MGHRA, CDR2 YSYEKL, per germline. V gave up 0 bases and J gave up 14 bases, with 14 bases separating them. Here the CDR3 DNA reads TGCGCCAGCAGCCAAGAAATTGGGGACACGAAGTTCTTC. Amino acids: CASSQEIGDTKFF.

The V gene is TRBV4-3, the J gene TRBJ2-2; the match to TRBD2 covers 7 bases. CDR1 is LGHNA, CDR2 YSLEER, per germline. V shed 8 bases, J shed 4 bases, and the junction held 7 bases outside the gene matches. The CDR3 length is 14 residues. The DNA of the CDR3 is TGCGCCAGCGCCGGAGCGGGACTCACCGGGGAGCTGTTTTTT. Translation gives CASAGAGLTGELFF.

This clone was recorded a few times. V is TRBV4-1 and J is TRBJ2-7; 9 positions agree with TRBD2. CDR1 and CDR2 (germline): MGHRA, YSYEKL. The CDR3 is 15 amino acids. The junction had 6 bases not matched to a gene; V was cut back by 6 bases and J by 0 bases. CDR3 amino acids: CASSRTSADSYEQYF. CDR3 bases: TGCGCCAGCAGTCGGACTAGCGCCGACTCCTACGAGCAGTACTTC.

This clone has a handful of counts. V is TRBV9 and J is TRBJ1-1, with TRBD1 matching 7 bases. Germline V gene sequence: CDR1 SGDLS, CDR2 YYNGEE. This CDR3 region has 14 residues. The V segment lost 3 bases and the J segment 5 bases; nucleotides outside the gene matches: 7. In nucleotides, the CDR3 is TGTGCCAGCAGCGGGGACAGCCTCGGAACTGAAGCTTTCTTT. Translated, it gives CASSGDSLGTEAFF.

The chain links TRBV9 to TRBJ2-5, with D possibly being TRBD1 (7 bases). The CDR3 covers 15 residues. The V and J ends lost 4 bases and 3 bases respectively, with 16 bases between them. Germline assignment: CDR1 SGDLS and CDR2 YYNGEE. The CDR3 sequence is CASSIYQGGEETQYF. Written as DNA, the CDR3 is TGTGCCAGCAGCATATACCAGGGGGGTGAAGAGACCCAGTACTTC. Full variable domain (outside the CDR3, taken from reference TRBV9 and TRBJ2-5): DSGVTQTPKHLITATGQRVTLRCSPRSGDLSVYWYQQSLDQGLQFLIQYYNGEERAKGNILERFSAQQFPDLHSELNLSSLELGDSALYFCASSIYQGGEETQYFGPGTRLLVL.

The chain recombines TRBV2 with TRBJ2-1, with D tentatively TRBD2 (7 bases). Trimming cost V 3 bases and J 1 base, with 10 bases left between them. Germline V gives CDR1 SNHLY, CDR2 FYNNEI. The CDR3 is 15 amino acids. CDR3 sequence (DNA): TGTGCCAGCAGTGAGAGGGGGGGATCCTACAATGAGCAGTTCTTC. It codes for CASSERGGSYNEQFF.

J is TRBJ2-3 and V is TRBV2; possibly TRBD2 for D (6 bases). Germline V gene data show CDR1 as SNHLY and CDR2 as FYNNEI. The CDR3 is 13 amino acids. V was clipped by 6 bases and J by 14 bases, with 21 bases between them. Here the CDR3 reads CASSPAGELGRYF. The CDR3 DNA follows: TGTGCCAGCAGCCCAGCGGGTGAACTCGGGCGGTATTTT.

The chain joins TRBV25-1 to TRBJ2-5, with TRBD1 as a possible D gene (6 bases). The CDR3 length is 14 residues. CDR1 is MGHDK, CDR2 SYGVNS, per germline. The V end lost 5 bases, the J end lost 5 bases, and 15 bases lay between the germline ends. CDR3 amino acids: CASSPTGWGETQYF. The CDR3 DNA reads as TGTGCCAGCAGTCCGACAGGCTGGGGGGAGACCCAGTACTTC.

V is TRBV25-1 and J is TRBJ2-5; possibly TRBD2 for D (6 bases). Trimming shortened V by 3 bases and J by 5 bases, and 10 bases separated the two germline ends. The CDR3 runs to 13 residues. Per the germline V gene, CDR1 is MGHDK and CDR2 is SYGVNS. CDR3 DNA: TGTGCCAGCAGTGACTGGGCGGGGGAGACCCAGTACTTC. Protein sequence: CASSDWAGETQYF.